A selection of T cell receptor beta chains follows, all from one sample in a study of shared clonotypes between healthy human individuals. The data were produced by immunoSEQ multiplex PCR, yet TCRdb's version contains in-frame clones alone and is incomplete. Among 2 million to 2.5 million clones, over 90% were seen once, and the ten largest hold 0.39%. The sample consisted of naive CD4+ T cells from PBMCs. The source is a young man in good health. Some clones in this sample may be carry-over from other donors' samples. CDR3s include the opening cysteine and the closing phenylalanine or tryptophan. The order of the fields is J gene, clone size, D gene, V gene, CDR3 protein, CDR3 DNA. The D gene is left open where the match is weak. Only some rows state a clone size, as once, few, many or a class for expanded clones.

J: TRBJ1-5
size: -
D: -
V: TRBV7-9
CDR3: CASSSWGNQPQHF
DNA: TGTGCCAGCAGCTCTTGGGGCAATCAGCCCCAGCATTTT

J: TRBJ2-7
size: -
D: -
V: TRBV6-6
CDR3: CASSGAEKGSHEQYF
DNA: TGTGCCAGCAGTGGGGCGGAAAAAGGGTCCCACGAGCAGTACTTC

J: TRBJ2-5
size: -
D: -
V: TRBV27
CDR3: CASSPGPGSTQYF
DNA: TGTGCCAGCAGTCCGGGGCCCGGGTCGACCCAGTACTTC

J: TRBJ2-2
size: -
D: -
V: TRBV7-3
CDR3: CASSMIQTRSGAGELFF
DNA: TGTGCCAGCAGTATGATACAGACCAGGTCTGGGGCCGGGGAGCTGTTTTTT

J: TRBJ2-7
size: -
D: TRBD1
V: TRBV11-2
CDR3: CASSLRQGFGEQYF
DNA: TGTGCCAGCAGCTTGAGACAGGGGTTCGGCGAGCAGTACTTC

J: TRBJ1-2
size: -
D: -
V: TRBV2
CDR3: CASKIGEYGYTF
DNA: TGTGCCAGCAAGATCGGGGAATATGGCTACACCTTC

J: TRBJ2-1
size: -
D: TRBD2
V: TRBV25-1
CDR3: CASLRRASGTHNEQFF
DNA: TGTGCCAGCCTTCGCCGGGCTAGCGGGACCCACAATGAGCAGTTCTTC

J: TRBJ1-4
size: -
D: -
V: TRBV28
CDR3: CASSFQPTNEKLFF
DNA: TGTGCCAGCAGTTTCCAACCAACTAATGAAAAACTGTTTTTT

J: TRBJ2-7
size: -
D: TRBD2
V: TRBV2
CDR3: CASSRQGGIAGGRRYEQYF
DNA: TGTGCCAGCAGTCGACAGGGAGGAATAGCGGGAGGGCGCCGCTACGAGCAGTACTTC

J: TRBJ1-2
size: -
D: TRBD1
V: TRBV6-6
CDR3: CASSWGQGTYGYTF
DNA: TGTGCCAGCAGTTGGGGACAGGGGACATATGGCTACACCTTC

J: TRBJ1-2
size: once
D: -
V: TRBV6-6
CDR3: CASSYSQADYGYTF
DNA: TGTGCCAGCAGTTACTCTCAGGCAGACTATGGCTACACCTTC

J: TRBJ2-3
size: -
D: TRBD2
V: TRBV7-7
CDR3: CASSLGASGSSTDTQYF
DNA: TGTGCCAGCAGCTTAGGAGCTAGCGGGAGTAGCACAGATACGCAGTATTTT

J: TRBJ2-7
size: -
D: TRBD1
V: TRBV5-1
CDR3: CASSLGTGTAHEQYF
DNA: TGCGCCAGCAGCCTCGGGACAGGGACTGCCCACGAGCAGTACTTC

J: TRBJ2-1
size: once
D: -
V: TRBV2
CDR3: CASSGRHPSYNEQFF
DNA: TGTGCCAGCAGTGGCAGACACCCCTCCTACAATGAGCAGTTCTTC

J: TRBJ2-7
size: -
D: -
V: TRBV6-5
CDR3: CASTTRLDVAQYF
DNA: TGTGCCAGCACAACCCGGCTAGACGTCGCGCAGTACTTC

J: TRBJ1-5
size: once
D: -
V: TRBV5-1
CDR3: CASSLGPGRVNQPQHF
DNA: TGCGCCAGCAGCTTGGGTCCCGGAAGGGTTAATCAGCCCCAGCATTTT

J: TRBJ2-2
size: -
D: -
V: TRBV19
CDR3: CASSPTSWNTGELFF
DNA: TGTGCCAGTAGTCCAACTAGCTGGAACACCGGGGAGCTGTTTTTT

J: TRBJ1-2
size: -
D: -
V: TRBV2
CDR3: CASSDGAVNYGYTF
DNA: TGTGCCAGCAGTGATGGGGCCGTCAACTATGGCTACACCTTC

J: TRBJ2-7
size: -
D: TRBD2
V: TRBV6-5
CDR3: CASQASGRSYEQYF
DNA: TGTGCCTCTCAGGCCAGCGGGAGGTCCTACGAGCAGTACTTC

J: TRBJ2-1
size: -
D: -
V: TRBV7-2
CDR3: CASSLAEWVYNEQFF
DNA: TGTGCCAGCAGCTTAGCGGAGTGGGTTTACAATGAGCAGTTCTTC

J: TRBJ1-5
size: few
D: TRBD1
V: TRBV28
CDR3: CASSDQEGQGNQPQHF
DNA: TGTGCCAGCAGTGATCAGGAGGGACAGGGGAATCAGCCCCAGCATTTT

J: TRBJ2-3
size: -
D: -
V: TRBV6-5
CDR3: CASSSPIASTQYF
DNA: TGTGCCAGCAGTTCCCCTATAGCAAGTACGCAGTATTTT

J: TRBJ2-1
size: -
D: TRBD2
V: TRBV5-4
CDR3: CASSLRTSGEYNEQFF
DNA: TGTGCCAGCAGCCTCAGGACTAGCGGAGAGTACAATGAGCAGTTCTTC

J: TRBJ1-2
size: -
D: -
V: TRBV9
CDR3: CASSPPGSYGYTF
DNA: TGTGCCAGCAGCCCCCCCGGGTCCTATGGCTACACCTTC

J: TRBJ2-1
size: -
D: -
V: TRBV29-1
CDR3: CSVEWVAGDEQFF
DNA: TGCAGCGTTGAATGGGTAGCCGGCGATGAGCAGTTCTTC

J: TRBJ2-7
size: -
D: TRBD1
V: TRBV5-1
CDR3: CASSSGQGDYEQYF
DNA: TGCGCCAGCAGCTCGGGACAGGGGGACTACGAGCAGTACTTC

J: TRBJ2-2
size: -
D: TRBD2
V: TRBV11-1
CDR3: CASSPLAGVAGELFF
DNA: TGTGCCAGCAGTCCCCTAGCGGGAGTTGCCGGGGAGCTGTTTTTT

J: TRBJ2-7
size: -
D: -
V: TRBV7-9
CDR3: CASSGEVSSYEQYF
DNA: TGTGCCAGCAGTGGTGAGGTGAGCTCCTACGAGCAGTACTTC

J: TRBJ2-5
size: -
D: -
V: TRBV18
CDR3: CASSPPGQSQETQYF
DNA: TGTGCCAGCTCACCACCCGGCCAAAGTCAAGAGACCCAGTACTTC

J: TRBJ1-1
size: -
D: TRBD1
V: TRBV19
CDR3: CASSTTYRGLNTEAFF
DNA: TGTGCCAGTAGTACTACCTACAGGGGGTTGAACACTGAAGCTTTCTTT